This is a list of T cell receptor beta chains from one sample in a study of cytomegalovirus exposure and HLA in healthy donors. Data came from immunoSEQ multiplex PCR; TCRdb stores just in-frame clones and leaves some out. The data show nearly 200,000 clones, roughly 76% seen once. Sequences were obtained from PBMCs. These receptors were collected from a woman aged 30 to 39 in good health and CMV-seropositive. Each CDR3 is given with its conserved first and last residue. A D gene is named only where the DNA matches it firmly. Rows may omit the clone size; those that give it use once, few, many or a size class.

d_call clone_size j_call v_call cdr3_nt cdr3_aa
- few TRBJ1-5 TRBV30 TGTGCCTGGAGTGTACCCAGAAATTACAATCAGCCCCAGCATTTT CAWSVPRNYNQPQHF
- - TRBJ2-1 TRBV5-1 TGCGCCAGTACCCGGGGGGGACAGGGCGGGAATGAGCAGTTCTTC CASTRGGQGGNEQFF
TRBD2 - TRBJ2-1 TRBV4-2 TGTGCCAGCAGCCAGAGGGGGCCTGGGACTAGCGGATACAATGAGCAGTTCTTC CASSQRGPGTSGYNEQFF
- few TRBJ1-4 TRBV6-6 TGTGCCAGCAGTTTCTCAGCGGCTAATGAAAAACTGTTTTTT CASSFSAANEKLFF
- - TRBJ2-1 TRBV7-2 TGTGCCAGCAGCTCCCTACGACGGACTAATGAGCAGTTCTTC CASSSLRRTNEQFF
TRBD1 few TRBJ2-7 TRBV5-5 TGTGCCAGCAGCCCCCGGGGCGGACAGGGATACGAGCAGTACTTC CASSPRGGQGYEQYF
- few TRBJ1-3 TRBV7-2 TGTGCCAGCAGCGTTTACAGTGGAAACACCATATATTTT CASSVYSGNTIYF
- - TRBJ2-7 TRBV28 TGTGCCAGCAGAACCGACAGTACCCTCGAGCAGTACTTC CASRTDSTLEQYF
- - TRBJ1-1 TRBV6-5 TGTGCCAGCAGTTACTTTACAGAGAACACTGAAGCTTTCTTT CASSYFTENTEAFF
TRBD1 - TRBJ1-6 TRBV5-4 TGTGCCAGCAGCTTGGACAGGGGTCGGTCACCCCTCCACTTT CASSLDRGRSPLHF
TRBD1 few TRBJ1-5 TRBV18 TGTGCCAGCTCACTAACAGGGGGAGATCAGCCCCAGCATTTT CASSLTGGDQPQHF
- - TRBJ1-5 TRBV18 TGTGCCAGCTCACCTACAGGGCCGTATAGCAATCAGCCCCAGCATTTT CASSPTGPYSNQPQHF
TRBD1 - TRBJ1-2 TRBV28 TGTGCCAGCTCCATTAATTCCGGGACAGCCTATGGCTACACCTTC CASSINSGTAYGYTF
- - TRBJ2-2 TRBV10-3 TGTGCCATCAGGGGGCCCGGGGAGCTGTTTTTT CAIRGPGELFF
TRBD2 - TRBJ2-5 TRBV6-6 TGTGCCAGCAGTGGGACTAGCGGGGGGGCGGTGACCCAGTACTTC CASSGTSGGAVTQYF
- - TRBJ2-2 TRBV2 TGTGCCAGCAGTGAAGACCAGCGGATGACCGGGGAGCTGTTTTTT CASSEDQRMTGELFF
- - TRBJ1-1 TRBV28 TGTGCCAGCAGTTTGAACTTTAATGAAGCTTTCTTT CASSLNFNEAFF
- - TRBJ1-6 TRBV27 TGTGCCAGCAGTTTATCGGGGAGGGATGGGGCTTGGAATTCACCCCTCCACTTT CASSLSGRDGAWNSPLHF
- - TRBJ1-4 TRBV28 TGTGCCAGCAGTTTACGGCGGCGTTCGGAAAAACTGTTTTTT CASSLRRRSEKLFF
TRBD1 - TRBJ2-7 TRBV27 TGTGCCAGCAGTCTAGGACAGGGAGTAGGCGAGCAGTACTTC CASSLGQGVGEQYF
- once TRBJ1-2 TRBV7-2 TGTGCCAGCAGCTTTACCGGGAGGGGGGTAGGAGGCTACACCTTC CASSFTGRGVGGYTF
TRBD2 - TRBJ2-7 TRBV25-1 TGTGCCAGCAGTGAACTGGGCGGGAGCTACGAGCAGTACTTC CASSELGGSYEQYF
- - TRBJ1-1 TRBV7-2 TGTGCCAGCAGCTTCCCAGGGAAGGGCACTGAAGCTTTCTTT CASSFPGKGTEAFF
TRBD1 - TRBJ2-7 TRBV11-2 TGTGCCAGCAGCTTCGACAGGGCAAGCTACGAGCAGTACTTC CASSFDRASYEQYF